What follows are 4 T cell receptor beta chains derived from one specimen sequenced in a study of blood T cell repertoires in COVID-19. The table came from immunoSEQ multiplex PCR; TCRdb's copy has only in-frame clones and leaves some out. The sample carries about 230,000 clones, roughly 91% recorded once. Sample: PBMCs or T cells enriched from blood (not recorded which). The receptor set was obtained from a woman in her 30s with acute COVID-19.

This chain connects TRBV5-1 to TRBJ2-1, with TRBD2 identical over 9 bases. With 3 bases clipped from V and 4 bases from J, the junction kept 8 bases outside the gene matches. Germline values: CDR1 SGHRS, CDR2 YFSETQ. CDR3 length: 16 amino acids. CDR3 sequence reads: CASSYGGGEVYNEQFF. The CDR3 nucleotides are TGCGCCAGCAGCTACGGCGGGGGGGAGGTTTACAATGAGCAGTTCTTC.

The CDR3: CASSSGRPRPNSPLHF. The CDR3 DNA sequence: TGTGCCAGCAGCTCAGGGCGGCCCAGGCCCAATTCACCCCTCCACTTT. V gene TRBV7-2 combines with J gene TRBJ1-6, with D possibly TRBD1 on 5 matching bases. The V gene lost 4 bases and the J gene lost 7 bases, with 17 bases spanning the gap. Germline CDR1 SGHTA, CDR2 FQGNSA. The CDR3 has 16 amino acids.

The DNA of the CDR3 is TGTGCCAGCGGGTCCTACAGGGGGGAGAGCTATGGCTACACCTTC. It codes for CASGSYRGESYGYTF. This chain joins TRBV6-5 and TRBJ1-2; 8 nucleotides line up with TRBD1. This CDR3 contains 15 residues. The germline CDR1 and CDR2 sequences are MNHEY and SVGAGI. J was trimmed by 4 bases and V by 8 bases; bases with no gene match: 12.

The chain employs TRBV2 and TRBJ1-2; D ambiguous. The CDR3 has 13 amino acids. V lost 3 bases and J 5 bases, leaving 10 bases between the germline ends. Germline V gene sequence: CDR1 SNHLY, CDR2 FYNNEI. The CDR3 here is CASSDGAGYGYTF. CDR3 in DNA: TGTGCCAGCAGTGATGGAGCCGGGTATGGCTACACCTTC.